These 30 T cell receptor beta chains were sequenced from one sample in a study of blood T cell repertoires in COVID-19. Data came from immunoSEQ multiplex PCR; TCRdb stores just in-frame clones and leaves some out. The sample has around 90,000 clones; around 90% are singletons. Sample: peripheral blood. Source of these receptors: a male donor with acute or convalescent COVID-19.

The chain uses TRBV7-2 and TRBJ1-5, with a tentative D call TRBD1 (5 bases). The CDR3 has 12 residues. CDR1 and CDR2 (germline): SGHTA, FQGNSA. V dropped 5 bases and J dropped 4 bases, with 6 bases sitting between them. The CDR3 coding sequence is TGTGCCAGCAGCGCAGGGAATCAGCCCCAGCATTTT. Residues: CASSAGNQPQHF.

The chain carries TRBV12-3 or TRBV12-4 and TRBJ1-2, with TRBD1 matching 9 bases. The V gene end was trimmed by 5 bases and the J gene end by 5 bases; junction bases not matched to a gene: 3. This CDR3 contains 13 residues. CDR3 coding DNA: TGTGCCAGCAGTCACGGACAGGGGTATGGCTACACCTTC. Amino acid sequence: CASSHGQGYGYTF.

The count of this clone is one. The rearrangement links TRBV14 to TRBJ1-6; D perhaps matches TRBD1 (6 bases). V lost 7 bases and J 8 bases, leaving 12 bases between the germline ends. This CDR3 has 13 residues. CDR1 is SGHDN, CDR2 FVKESK, per germline. CDR3 loop: CASTGQGHSPLHF. The CDR3 coding sequence is TGTGCCAGCACCGGGCAGGGGCATTCACCCCTCCACTTT.

This clone was seen a single time. V gene TRBV10-3 combines with J gene TRBJ2-2, with D possibly TRBD2 on 6 matching bases. Germline V gives CDR1 ENHRY, CDR2 SYGVKD. V shed 8 bases and J shed 0 bases, with 13 bases lying between them. The CDR3 is made up of 15 amino acids. The CDR3 DNA reads TGTGCCATCGCTAGACTAGAGGCGAACACCGGGGAGCTGTTTTTT. As protein: CAIARLEANTGELFF.

Remarks on this clone: Other nucleotide sequences from this sample produce the same CDR3. The chain combines TRBV24-1 with TRBJ2-5; D call uncertain. Trimming took 3 bases from V and 4 from J, leaving 2 bases between them. Germline-derived CDR1 and CDR2 are KGHDR and SFDVKD. This CDR3 has 11 residues. The CDR3 nucleotides read TGTGCCACCAGTGATCGAGAGACCCAGTACTTC. The encoded protein is CATSDRETQYF.

This clone occurred once. V gene TRBV28 combines with J gene TRBJ1-5; D might be TRBD1 (6 bases). CDR3 length: 17 residues. Germline loops: CDR1 MDHEN, CDR2 SYDVKM. V lost 5 bases and J lost 7, with 24 bases in between. CDR3 nucleotides: TGTGCCAGCAGTCCGACGGGAAACAGGGTTATCCCCCAGCCCCAGCATTTT. Amino acids: CASSPTGNRVIPQPQHF.

The genes are TRBV6-6 and TRBJ2-7; 7 bases match TRBD1. V dropped 6 bases and J dropped 0; count of bases not matched to a gene: 8. Germline lookup yields CDR1 MNHNY and CDR2 SVGAGI (reference sequence). The CDR3 spans 15 residues. CDR3 sequence reads: CASSLGQLNSYEQYF. The DNA for the CDR3 is TGTGCCAGCAGCTTGGGACAGCTCAACTCCTACGAGCAGTACTTC.

J is TRBJ1-2 and V is TRBV28; D remains unclear. This CDR3 comprises 16 residues. CDR1 MDHEN and CDR2 SYDVKM come from the germline V gene. Trimming stripped 3 bases from V and 4 bases from J, with 18 bases between. The CDR3: CASSFVGADLSYGYTF. The CDR3 DNA reads TGTGCCAGCAGTTTCGTCGGAGCGGATCTTTCCTATGGCTACACCTTC.

J is TRBJ2-7 and V is TRBV10-2; TRBD2 matches 8 bases. Losses at the gene ends were 8 bases for V and 4 bases for J; bases not matched to a gene: 4. Germline values: CDR1 WSHSY, CDR2 SAAADI. This CDR3 is built from 12 residues. This CDR3 reads CASAGRGYEQYF. For the CDR3, the DNA is TGCGCCAGCGCCGGGAGGGGTTACGAGCAGTACTTC.

Concerning this clone: The junction departs from the called germline gene at one end, perhaps through a read error. V is TRBV7-3 and J is TRBJ2-3; TRBD2 agrees at 9 bases. The CDR3 sequence is 16 residues long. Germline V lookup: CDR1 SGHTA, CDR2 FQGTGA. The CDR3 here is CASSLTAVAGADTQYF. The CDR3 coding sequence is TGTGCCAGCAGCCTAACCGCGGTAGCGGGGGCAGATACGCAGTATTTT.

The chain employs TRBV11-2 and TRBJ1-2; the match to TRBD1 covers 9 bases. The junction had 6 bases not matched to a gene; V was cut back by 5 bases and J by 5 bases. Germline CDR1 SGHAT, CDR2 FQNNGV. The CDR3 extends over 14 amino acids. The CDR3 DNA reads TGTGCCAGCAGCACCACAGGGGGCGTTTATGGCTACACCTTC. Protein sequence: CASSTTGGVYGYTF. The entire variable domain, with the rest obtained from reference TRBV11-2 and TRBJ1-2, is as follows: EAGVAQSPRYKIIEKRQSVAFWCNPISGHATLYWYQQILGQGPKLLIQFQNNGVVDDSQLPKDRFSAERLKGVDSTLKIQPAKLEDSAVYLCASSTTGGVYGYTFGSGTRLTVV.

This clone occurred once. V gene TRBV24-1 combines with J gene TRBJ2-7; TRBD1 might be the D (6 bases). This CDR3 spans 14 amino acids. Trimming shortened V by 5 bases and J by 2 bases, and 12 bases separated the two germline ends. The germline V gene has CDR1 KGHDR and CDR2 SFDVKD. CDR3 region: CATSGRGKAYEQYF. CDR3 sequence (DNA): TGTGCCACCAGTGGCAGGGGTAAGGCCTACGAGCAGTACTTC.

The J gene is TRBJ1-1, the V gene TRBV7-9; no reliable D call. The germline gives CDR1 SEHNR, CDR2 FQNEAQ (reference sequence). This CDR3 spans 13 amino acids. V gave up 2 bases and J gave up 1 base, with 5 bases separating them. The CDR3, as DNA: TGTGCCAGCAGCTTACCTTGGAACACTGAAGCTTTCTTT. Protein sequence: CASSLPWNTEAFF.

The chain uses TRBV4-1 and TRBJ2-2, with D maybe TRBD2 (5 bases). There are 15 residues in the CDR3. Trimming pared 0 bases from V and 8 bases from J, leaving 13 bases between. CDR1 is MGHRA and CDR2 is YSYEKL in the germline V gene. The CDR3 DNA follows: TGCGCCAGCAGCCAAGATCCCGGGGTTTCAGGGGAGCTGTTTTTT. It specifies CASSQDPGVSGELFF.

This clone was detected only once. The rearrangement joins TRBV6-2 or TRBV6-3 to TRBJ2-5, with TRBD2 as a possible D gene (6 bases). Per germline, CDR1 MNHEY and CDR2 SVGEGT. The CDR3 extends over 15 amino acids. Trimming cost V 2 bases and J 5 bases, with 15 bases left between them. The CDR3: CASSYVTSPSETQYF. The CDR3 coding sequence is TGTGCCAGCAGTTACGTTACTAGCCCATCGGAGACCCAGTACTTC.

The rearrangement links TRBV6-5 to TRBJ1-3; weak D call: TRBD1 (6 bases). From germline, CDR1 is MNHEY and CDR2 SVGAGI. The length of the CDR3 is 15 residues. Trimming took 6 bases from V and 0 from J, leaving 12 bases between them. As DNA, the CDR3 is TGTGCCAGCAGACGACAGGCGGTCTCTGGAAACACCATATATTTT. This translates into CASRRQAVSGNTIYF.

In DNA form, the CDR3 reads TGCGCCAGCAGCCATTCCAAAGGGGCCCGCTCCTACAATGAGCAGTTCTTC. Its translation: CASSHSKGARSYNEQFF. This rearrangement joins TRBV4-1 to TRBJ2-1; maybe TRBD1 (5 bases). The CDR3 extends over 17 amino acids. The V end lost 3 bases, the J end lost 0 bases, and 15 bases lay between the germline ends. Germline lookup yields CDR1 MGHRA and CDR2 YSYEKL.

This sequence joins TRBV19 and TRBJ1-6; D is undetermined. With 5 bases removed from V and 11 bases from J, the gap between germline ends came to 16 bases. CDR1 and CDR2 (germline): LNHDA, SQIVND (reference sequence). The CDR3 is 14 residues long. The CDR3 sequence is CASSPQMRIPPLHF. The CDR3 DNA reads TGTGCCAGTAGTCCGCAGATGAGGATTCCACCCCTCCACTTT.

The chain is built from TRBV9 and TRBJ1-1; the D gene is possibly TRBD1 (5 bases). V was trimmed by 4 bases and J by 4 bases, leaving 26 bases between them. Germline loops: CDR1 SGDLS, CDR2 YYNGEE. The CDR3 is 18 residues long. CDR3 protein: CASSPRDGGRGMPTEAFF. CDR3 nucleotides: TGTGCCAGCAGCCCCCGAGATGGAGGGAGGGGAATGCCCACTGAAGCTTTCTTT.

CDR3 sequence reads: CAISPTGNTEAFF. CDR3 in DNA: TGTGCCATCAGCCCTACGGGGAACACTGAAGCTTTCTTT. This chain links TRBV10-3 with TRBJ1-1; the D is unclear. Germline V CDR1 and CDR2: ENHRY, SYGVKD. The CDR3 loop spans 13 amino acids. V gave up 6 bases and J gave up 1 base, with 9 bases separating them.

The J gene is TRBJ1-5, the V gene TRBV3-1 (or the pseudogene TRBV3-2); D is possibly TRBD1 (5 bases). The germline V and J ends were trimmed by 8 bases and 5 bases, with 19 bases remaining between them. From germline, CDR1 is LGHDT and CDR2 YNNKEL (reference sequence). CDR3 length: 15 residues. The CDR3 spells CASSGGGKTDQPQHF. The DNA for the CDR3 is TGTGCCAGCTCCGGTGGGGGGAAGACGGATCAGCCCCAGCATTTT.

This chain uses TRBV12-3 or TRBV12-4 with TRBJ2-7, with TRBD1 matching over 8 bases. V was pared by 6 bases and J by 7 bases, with 8 bases of the junction left unmatched. The CDR3 runs 13 residues. The CDR3, as DNA: TGTGCCAGCAGACCTCAGGGGGCTGGGGAGCAGTACTTC. It is translated as CASRPQGAGEQYF.

This chain joins TRBV5-4 and TRBJ1-2; D call uncertain. CDR1 is SGHNT, CDR2 YYREEE, per germline (reference sequence). With 4 bases removed from V and 5 bases from J, the gap between germline ends came to 21 bases. CDR3 length: 16 residues. CDR3 DNA: TGTGCCAGCAGCCCCAATTTACCGGGTGATAATTATGGCTACACCTTC. This sequence encodes CASSPNLPGDNYGYTF.

V gene TRBV3-1 (or the pseudogene TRBV3-2) combines with J gene TRBJ1-6; TRBD1 aligns across 10 bases. V lost 3 bases, J lost 10 bases, and 3 bases stayed unmatched. Germline V CDR1 and CDR2: LGHDT, YNNKEL (reference sequence). The CDR3 contains 14 residues. In nucleotides, the CDR3 is TGTGCCAGCAGCCAGGGGACAGGGGAATCACCCCTCCACTTT. Protein product: CASSQGTGESPLHF.

This chain links TRBV5-1 with TRBJ1-4; weak D call: TRBD1 (5 bases). CDR1 and CDR2 (germline): SGHRS, YFSETQ. This CDR3 is built from 14 residues. Trimming shortened V by 4 bases and J by 5 bases, and 12 bases separated the two germline ends. This chain's CDR3 is CASSQPGSNEKLFF. The CDR3, as DNA: TGCGCCAGCAGCCAACCAGGGTCAAATGAAAAACTGTTTTTT.

This chain uses TRBV25-1 with TRBJ1-2; no definite D call. Per the germline V gene, CDR1 is MGHDK and CDR2 is SYGVNS. Deletions cut 3 bases from V and 3 bases from J, with 14 bases between. This CDR3 region has 15 residues. CDR3 nucleotides: TGTGCCAGCAGTGAGTTAGGGAGCCTGGACTATGGCTACACCTTC. The encoded protein is CASSELGSLDYGYTF.

The chain has TRBV30 and TRBJ2-2; D might be TRBD2 (6 bases). V was cut by 0 bases and J by 6 bases, with 11 bases left in between. Germline CDR1 reads GTSNPN; CDR2 reads SVGIG (reference sequence). The CDR3 spans 14 residues. As DNA, the CDR3 is TGTGCCTGGAGTGTACTAGGGGAGGCCGGGGAGCTGTTTTTT. The encoded protein is CAWSVLGEAGELFF.

The chain carries TRBV6-5 and TRBJ1-1, with 7 nucleotides matching TRBD1. This CDR3 is 15 amino acids long. In germline, CDR1 is MNHEY, CDR2 SVGAGI. J gave up 10 bases and V 7 bases, and 18 bases lay outside the gene matches. The CDR3: CASMGGQSSEIRAFF. The CDR3 DNA sequence: TGTGCCAGCATGGGGGGACAGTCGTCCGAAATACGAGCTTTCTTT.

V usage is TRBV28 and J usage is TRBJ2-5; the match to TRBD1 covers 7 bases. CDR3 length equals 13 residues. CDR1 is MDHEN, CDR2 SYDVKM, per germline. V shed 6 bases, J shed 1 base, and the junction held 2 bases outside the gene matches. This CDR3 is CASSGTVQETQYF. DNA of the CDR3: TGTGCCAGCAGCGGGACAGTCCAAGAGACCCAGTACTTC.

The chain employs TRBV19 and TRBJ2-2, with 8 bases aligning to TRBD1. Germline CDR1 reads LNHDA; CDR2 reads SQIVND (reference sequence). The CDR3 runs 14 residues. V lost 4 bases and J lost 6; bases outside the gene matches: 4. The CDR3 loop is CASSTTGGPGELFF. In nucleotides, the CDR3 is TGTGCCAGTAGTACCACAGGGGGGCCCGGGGAGCTGTTTTTT.